This T cell receptor (beta chain) emerged from a study of shared clonotypes between healthy human individuals. Every subset had its genomic DNA shared out evenly among several immunoSEQ plates. This table comes from immunoSEQ multiplex PCR, and its TCRdb copy is limited to in-frame clones, with some not included. Counted here are about 1.1 million clones, approximately 80% occurring once; the ten biggest clones make up around 0.6%. Regarding the study as a whole: With a handful of donors compared, roughly 5% of naive CD4 clonotypes were shared. Investigators collected only blood, and repertoires in tissues likely differ.

Germline CDR1 and CDR2: SGHTA and FQGNSA. V was cut by 0 bases and J by 4 bases, with 6 bases left in between. The CDR3 covers 13 residues. On this clone: Its antigen is unidentified.

This receptor was obtained from a man between 18 and 35 years old in good health. Some clones in this sample may be carry-over from other donors' samples. This chain connects TRBV7-2 to TRBJ2-5, with D unclear. The sample consisted of memory CD4+ T cells from PBMCs. Subset meaning: CD45RA-negative fraction. In DNA, the CDR3 is TGTGCCAGCAGCTTAGCGGGTTTAGAGACCCAGTACTTC. This sequence encodes CASSLAGLETQYF.